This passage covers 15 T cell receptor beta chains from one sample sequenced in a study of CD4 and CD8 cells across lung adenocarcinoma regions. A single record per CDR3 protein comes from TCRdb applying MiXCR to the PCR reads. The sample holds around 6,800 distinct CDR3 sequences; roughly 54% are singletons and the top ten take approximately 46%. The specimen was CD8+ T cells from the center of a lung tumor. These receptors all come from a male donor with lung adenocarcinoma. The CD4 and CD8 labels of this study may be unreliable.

The CDR3 coding sequence is TGCGCCAGCAGTGCGGGACTAGCGCCCCTGGGCACAGATACGCAGTATTTT. It codes for CASSAGLAPLGTDTQYF. This chain joins TRBV10-2 and TRBJ2-3, with 10 bases lining up with TRBD2. CDR1 is WSHSY and CDR2 is SAAADI in the germline V gene. Trimming removed 4 bases from V and 1 base from J; junction bases left unmatched: 8. The CDR3 sequence is 17 residues long.

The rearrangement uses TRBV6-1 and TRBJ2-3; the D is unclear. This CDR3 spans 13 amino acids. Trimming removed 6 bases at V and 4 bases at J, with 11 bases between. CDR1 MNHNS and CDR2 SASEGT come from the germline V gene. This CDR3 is CASSVWASDTQYF. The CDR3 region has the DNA TGTGCCAGCAGCGTTTGGGCCTCAGATACGCAGTATTTT.

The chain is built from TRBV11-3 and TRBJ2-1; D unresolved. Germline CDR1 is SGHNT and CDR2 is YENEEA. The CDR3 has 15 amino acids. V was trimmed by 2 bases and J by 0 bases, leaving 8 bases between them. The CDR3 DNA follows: TGTGCCAGCAGCTTACTTCCTACCTCCTACAATGAGCAGTTCTTC. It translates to CASSLLPTSYNEQFF.

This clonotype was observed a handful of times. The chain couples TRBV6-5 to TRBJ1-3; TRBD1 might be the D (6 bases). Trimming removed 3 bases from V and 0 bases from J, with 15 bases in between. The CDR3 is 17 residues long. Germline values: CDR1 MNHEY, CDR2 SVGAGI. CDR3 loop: CASSYSQDSYSGNTIYF. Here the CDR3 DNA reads TGTGCCAGCAGTTATAGTCAGGACAGTTACTCTGGAAACACCATATATTTT.

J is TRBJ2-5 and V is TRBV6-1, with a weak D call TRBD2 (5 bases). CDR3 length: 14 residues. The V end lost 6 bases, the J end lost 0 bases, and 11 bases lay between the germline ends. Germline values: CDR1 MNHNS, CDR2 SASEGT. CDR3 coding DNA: TGTGCCAGCAGCCCCAACGGGGACCAAGAGACCCAGTACTTC. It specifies CASSPNGDQETQYF.

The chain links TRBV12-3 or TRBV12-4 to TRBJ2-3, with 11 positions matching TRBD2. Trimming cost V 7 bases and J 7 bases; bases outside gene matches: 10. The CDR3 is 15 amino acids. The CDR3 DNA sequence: TGTGCCAGCACCATAGCGGGAGGGCCGGGTTATACGCAGTATTTT. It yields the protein CASTIAGGPGYTQYF.

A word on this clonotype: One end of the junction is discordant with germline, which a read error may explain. The CDR3 is CASSGGRGQDTQYF. In nucleotides, the CDR3 is TGCGCGAGCAGCGGTGGCCGGGGCCAAGATACGCAGTACTTT. The genes are TRBV10-1 and TRBJ2-3; D tentatively reads TRBD1 or TRBD2 (5 bases each). Germline V lookup: CDR1 WNHNN, CDR2 SYGVQD (reference sequence). The CDR3 has 14 amino acids.

CDR3 residues: CASSYSDRPTYNEQFF. CDR3 nucleotides: TGTGCCAGCAGTTATTCCGACAGGCCGACCTACAATGAGCAGTTCTTC. The chain has TRBV27 and TRBJ2-1; weak D call: TRBD1 (6 bases). The length of the CDR3 is 16 residues. CDR1 is MNHEY and CDR2 is SMNVEV in the germline V gene (reference sequence). Trimming pared 4 bases from V and 2 bases from J, leaving 15 bases between.

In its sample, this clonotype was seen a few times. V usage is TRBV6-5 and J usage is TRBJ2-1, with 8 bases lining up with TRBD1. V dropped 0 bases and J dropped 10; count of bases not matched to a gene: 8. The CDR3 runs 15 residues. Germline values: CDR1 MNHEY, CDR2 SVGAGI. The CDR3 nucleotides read TGTGCCAGCAGTTACTCTTGGGACAGGAGGAACGAGCAGTTCTTC. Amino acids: CASSYSWDRRNEQFF.

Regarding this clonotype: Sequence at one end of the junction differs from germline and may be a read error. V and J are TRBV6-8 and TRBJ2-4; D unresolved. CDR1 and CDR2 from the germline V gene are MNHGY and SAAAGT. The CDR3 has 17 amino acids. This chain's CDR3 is CASSCALAEWGKNMQYF. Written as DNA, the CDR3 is TGTGCCAGCAGTTGCGCACTGGCGGAATGGGGTAAAAACATGCAGTACTTC.

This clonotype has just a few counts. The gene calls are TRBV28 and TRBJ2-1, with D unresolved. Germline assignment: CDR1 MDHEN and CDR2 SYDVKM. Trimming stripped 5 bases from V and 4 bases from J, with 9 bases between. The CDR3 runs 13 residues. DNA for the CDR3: TGTGCCAGCAGTCCACATCAGTACAATGAGCAGTTCTTC. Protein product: CASSPHQYNEQFF.

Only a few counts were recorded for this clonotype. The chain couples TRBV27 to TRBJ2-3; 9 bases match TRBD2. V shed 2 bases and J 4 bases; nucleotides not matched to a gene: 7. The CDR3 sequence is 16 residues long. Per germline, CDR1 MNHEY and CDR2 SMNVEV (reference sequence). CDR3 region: CASSLGGTSPPDTQYF. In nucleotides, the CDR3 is TGTGCCAGCAGTTTAGGCGGGACTAGCCCGCCAGATACGCAGTATTTT.

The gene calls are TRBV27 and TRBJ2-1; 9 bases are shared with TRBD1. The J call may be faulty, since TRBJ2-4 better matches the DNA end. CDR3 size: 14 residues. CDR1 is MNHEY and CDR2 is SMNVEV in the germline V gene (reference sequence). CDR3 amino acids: CASSIQGAGNIQYF. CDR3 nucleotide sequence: TGTGCCAGCAGTATACAGGGGGCGGGAAACATTCAGTACTTC.

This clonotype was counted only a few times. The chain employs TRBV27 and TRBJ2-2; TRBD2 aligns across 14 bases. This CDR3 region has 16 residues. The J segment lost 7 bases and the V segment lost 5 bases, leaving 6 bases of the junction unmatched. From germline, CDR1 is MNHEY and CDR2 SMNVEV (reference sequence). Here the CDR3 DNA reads TGTGCCAGCAGTCCGACTAGCGGGGGGGCCGTCGGGGAGCTGTTTTTT. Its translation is CASSPTSGGAVGELFF.

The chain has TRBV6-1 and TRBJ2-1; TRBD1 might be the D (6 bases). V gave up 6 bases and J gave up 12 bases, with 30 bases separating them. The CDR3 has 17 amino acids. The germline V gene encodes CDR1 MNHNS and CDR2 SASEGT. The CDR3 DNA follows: TGTGCCAGCAGACTGGGGCTACAGGGAGTGCGTTCCGATACGCAGTTCTTC. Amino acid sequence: CASRLGLQGVRSDTQFF.